This T cell receptor (beta chain) was profiled in a study of blood T cell repertoires in COVID-19. Study-level information: Both acute and convalescent COVID-19 samples were obtained from the United States, Italy and Spain.

Per the authors' pipeline: Researchers report that nucleated cell counts were estimated from reference gene primer amplification. Here immunoSEQ multiplex PCR was the method, and the copy in TCRdb shows in-frame clones only, minus some. V and J calls and clone size follow that table, whereas D and trimming were derived from the DNA. The repertoire holds roughly 280,000 clones, with over 80% as singletons. The CDR3 runs to 15 residues. Germline assignment: CDR1 SGHRS and CDR2 YFSETQ. The junction had 6 bases not matched to a gene; V was cut back by 0 bases and J by 5 bases. The source material was peripheral blood. V gene TRBV5-1 combines with J gene TRBJ2-5; the match to TRBD2 covers 8 bases. The source is a man between 60 and 70 years old who had recovered from COVID-19. The CDR3 DNA is TGCGCCAGCAGCTTGGAGTCTAGCGGGCGGGAGACCCAGTACTTC. This translates into CASSLESSGRETQYF.